One sample yielded the 13 T cell receptor beta chains listed below, sequenced in a study of T-cell reconstitution after alpha-beta-depleted transplantation in children. For TCRbeta, the library was prepared with unique molecular identifiers. TCRdb processed the PCR reads anew with MiXCR; each CDR3 protein has one entry. Of roughly 490,000 distinct CDR3 sequences in the sample, about 10% are singletons; the top ten hold roughly 15%. Specimen: PBMCs, mostly from graft donor cells, collected 180 days after TCRalphabeta/CD19-depleted stem cell transplant. These receptors were obtained from a female patient aged 2-10 years who had a stem cell transplant for aplastic anemia, so the T cells may come from the graft donor.

This chain joins TRBV5-1 and TRBJ1-2, with D hard to call. The CDR3 extends over 19 amino acids. V gave up 3 bases and J gave up 0 bases, with 24 bases separating them. Germline CDR1 SGHRS, CDR2 YFSETQ. Here the CDR3 DNA reads TGCGCCAGCAGCTACAAACCCAGTGGTAAAGAAGCCCCTAACTATGGCTACACCTTC. It codes for CASSYKPSGKEAPNYGYTF.

The chain carries TRBV4-3 and TRBJ2-5; D is possibly TRBD2 (5 bases). CDR1 and CDR2 (germline): LGHNA, YSLEER. This CDR3 spans 14 amino acids. V was pared by 5 bases and J by 2 bases, with 12 bases between. Here the CDR3 reads CASSSRRGQETQYF. The CDR3, as DNA: TGCGCCAGCAGCTCCCGACGGGGACAAGAGACCCAGTACTTC.

This chain connects TRBV30 to TRBJ2-2; weak D call: TRBD2 (5 bases). The CDR3 spans 14 residues. V lost 5 bases, J lost 4 bases, and 14 bases lay in between. Germline CDR1 GTSNPN, CDR2 SVGIG (reference sequence). CDR3 in amino acids: CAWGARALTGELFF. CDR3 DNA: TGTGCCTGGGGCGCGCGGGCCCTCACCGGGGAGCTGTTTTTT.

V usage is TRBV7-9 and J usage is TRBJ1-1; a possible D gene is TRBD1 (6 bases). CDR1 is SEHNR and CDR2 is FQNEAQ in the germline V gene (reference sequence). The CDR3 length is 13 residues. Trimming took 5 bases from V and 8 from J, leaving 15 bases between them. This chain's CDR3 is CASSVRDTSEAFF. The CDR3 coding sequence is TGTGCCAGCAGCGTACGGGACACTTCAGAAGCTTTCTTT. Full variable domain (rest looked up from reference TRBV7-9 and TRBJ1-1): DTGVSQNPRHKITKRGQNVTFRCDPISEHNRLYWYRQTLGQGPEFLTYFQNEAQLEKSRLLSDRFSAERPKGSFSTLEIQRTEQGDSAMYLCASSVRDTSEAFFGQGTRLTVV.

V and J are TRBV3-1 and TRBJ2-5, with 7 bases lining up with TRBD2. V trimming: 8 bases; J trimming: 3 bases; junction bases outside the gene matches: 18. CDR3 size: 17 residues. Germline V gives CDR1 LGHDT, CDR2 YNNKEL (reference sequence). CDR3: CASCFPRGSGWKETQYF. The CDR3 DNA follows: TGTGCCAGCTGCTTCCCTCGGGGTAGCGGGTGGAAAGAGACCCAGTACTTC.

This clonotype showed up many times. This chain links TRBV5-1 with TRBJ2-6; possibly TRBD2 for D (5 bases). Germline CDR1 and CDR2: SGHRS and YFSETQ. There are 18 residues in the CDR3. The V and J ends lost 1 base and 0 bases respectively, with 14 bases between them. Here the CDR3 DNA reads TGCGCCAGCAGCTTGCTAATCACGGGGAGCTCTGGGGCCAACGTCCTGACTTTC. The encoded protein is CASSLLITGSSGANVLTF.

There are a few counts of this clonotype. This chain uses TRBV5-1 with TRBJ2-3; TRBD2 is a possible D gene (5 bases). In germline, CDR1 is SGHRS, CDR2 YFSETQ. V lost 2 bases to trimming and J lost 2 bases, with 15 bases between them. This CDR3 region has 16 residues. CDR3 residues: CASSFNEGTLTDTQYF. In nucleotides, the CDR3 is TGCGCCAGCAGCTTCAATGAGGGAACCCTCACAGATACGCAGTATTTT.

This clonotype was counted only a few times. The chain uses TRBV18 and TRBJ2-6; D call uncertain. Per the germline V gene, CDR1 is KGHSH and CDR2 is LQKENI. Trimming shortened V by 1 base and J by 2 bases, and 6 bases separated the two germline ends. The CDR3 consists of 15 residues. The CDR3 is CASSPQVPGANVLTF. The CDR3 DNA is TGTGCCAGCTCACCACAGGTCCCTGGGGCCAACGTCCTGACTTTC.

This clonotype was observed a few times. The chain employs TRBV5-1 and TRBJ2-2; TRBD2 matches 8 bases. With V trimmed by 4 bases and J by 4 bases, 6 bases remained unmatched. Looked up from germline, CDR1 is SGHRS and CDR2 is YFSETQ. CDR3 length: 15 residues. The CDR3 sequence is CASSTSGSGTGELFF. In nucleotides, the CDR3 is TGCGCCAGCAGCACGAGCGGGAGCGGCACCGGGGAGCTGTTTTTT.

The chain uses TRBV6-1 and TRBJ1-4; the D is unclear. The CDR3 has 16 amino acids. The germline gives CDR1 MNHNS, CDR2 SASEGT. With 7 bases removed from V and 0 bases from J, the gap between germline ends came to 15 bases. This CDR3 is CASTPYAGPTNEKLFF. In nucleotides, the CDR3 is TGTGCCAGCACCCCGTACGCCGGTCCAACTAATGAAAAACTGTTTTTT.

This clonotype was seen only a few times. The chain has TRBV28 and TRBJ2-3, with D possibly being TRBD1 or TRBD2 (5 bases each). The CDR3 runs to 12 residues. Germline V gene lookup returns CDR1 MDHEN and CDR2 SYDVKM. V was cut by 5 bases and J by 12 bases, with 15 bases left in between. CDR3 amino acids: CASSPGRINQYF. Here the CDR3 DNA reads TGTGCCAGCAGTCCGGGACGGATTAATCAGTATTTT.

This clonotype has only a few counts. This chain joins TRBV20-1 and TRBJ2-7, with a weak D call TRBD2 (5 bases). The CDR3 totals 14 residues. Germline loops: CDR1 DFQATT, CDR2 SNEGSKA (reference sequence). Trimming shortened V by 3 bases and J by 0 bases, and 12 bases separated the two germline ends. CDR3 in DNA: TGCAGTGCTAGTGAGGGCCGACTCTCCTACGAGCAGTACTTC. As protein: CSASEGRLSYEQYF.

This clonotype was counted a few times. The V and J genes are TRBV6-5 and TRBJ2-1, with D unclear. The CDR3 runs to 17 residues. V lost 0 bases, J lost 0 bases, and 12 bases lay in between. Germline-derived CDR1 and CDR2 are MNHEY and SVGAGI. DNA of the CDR3: TGTGCCAGCAGTTACTCGCTCTCAACGAGCTCCTACAATGAGCAGTTCTTC. This gives the protein CASSYSLSTSSYNEQFF.